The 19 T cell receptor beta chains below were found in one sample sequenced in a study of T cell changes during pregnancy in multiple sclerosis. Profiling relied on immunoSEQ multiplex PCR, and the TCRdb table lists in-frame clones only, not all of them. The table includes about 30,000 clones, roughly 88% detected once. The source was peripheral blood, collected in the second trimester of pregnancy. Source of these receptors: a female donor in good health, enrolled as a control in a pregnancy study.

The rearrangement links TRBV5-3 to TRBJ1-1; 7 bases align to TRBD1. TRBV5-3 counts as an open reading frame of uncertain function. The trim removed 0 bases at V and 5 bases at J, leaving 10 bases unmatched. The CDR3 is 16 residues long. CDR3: CARSLACWTGKTEAFF. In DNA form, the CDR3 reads TGTGCCAGAAGCTTGGCCTGTTGGACAGGAAAAACTGAAGCTTTCTTT.

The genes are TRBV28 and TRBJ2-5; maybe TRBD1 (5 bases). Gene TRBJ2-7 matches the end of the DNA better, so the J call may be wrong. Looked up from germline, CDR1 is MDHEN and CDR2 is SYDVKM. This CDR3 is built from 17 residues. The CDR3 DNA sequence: TGTGCCAGCAGTTCTCACAAGGGCAGGGCCACAATCTACGAGCAGTACTTC. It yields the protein CASSSHKGRATIYEQYF.

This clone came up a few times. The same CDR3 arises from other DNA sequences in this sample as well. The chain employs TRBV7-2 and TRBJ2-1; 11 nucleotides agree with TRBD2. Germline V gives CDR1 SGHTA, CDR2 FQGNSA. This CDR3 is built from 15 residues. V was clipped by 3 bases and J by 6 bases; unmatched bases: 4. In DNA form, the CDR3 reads TGTGCCAGCAGCTTGCTAGCGGGAGGTGGCAATGAGCAGTTCTTC. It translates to CASSLLAGGGNEQFF.

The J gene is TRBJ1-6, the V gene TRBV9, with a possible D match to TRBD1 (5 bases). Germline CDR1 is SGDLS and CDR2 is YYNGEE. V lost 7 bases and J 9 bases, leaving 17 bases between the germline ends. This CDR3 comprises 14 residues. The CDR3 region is CASGGVGDGSPLHF. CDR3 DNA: TGTGCCAGCGGGGGGGTGGGTGACGGTTCACCCCTCCACTTT.

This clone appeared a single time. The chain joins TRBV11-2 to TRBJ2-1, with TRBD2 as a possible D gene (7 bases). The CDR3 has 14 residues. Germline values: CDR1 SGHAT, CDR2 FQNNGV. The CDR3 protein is CATGGGSPYNEQFF. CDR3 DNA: TGTGCTACGGGCGGGGGCTCTCCCTACAATGAGCAGTTCTTC.

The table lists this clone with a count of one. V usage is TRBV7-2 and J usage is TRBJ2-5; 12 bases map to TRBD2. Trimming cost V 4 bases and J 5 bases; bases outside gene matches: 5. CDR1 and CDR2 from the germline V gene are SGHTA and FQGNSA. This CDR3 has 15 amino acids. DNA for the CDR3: TGTGCCAGCAGCTCCGGGACTAGCGGGTGGGAGACCCAGTACTTC. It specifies CASSSGTSGWETQYF.

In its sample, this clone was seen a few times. CDR3 nucleotide sequence: TGCGCCAGCAGCCAAACTCGGGACAGTGAAGCTTTCTTT. This sequence encodes CASSQTRDSEAFF. The chain is built from TRBV4-1 and TRBJ1-1, with 7 positions matching TRBD1. CDR1 is MGHRA and CDR2 is YSYEKL in the germline V gene. V lost 2 bases and J lost 7; bases outside the gene matches: 4. CDR3 length: 13 residues.

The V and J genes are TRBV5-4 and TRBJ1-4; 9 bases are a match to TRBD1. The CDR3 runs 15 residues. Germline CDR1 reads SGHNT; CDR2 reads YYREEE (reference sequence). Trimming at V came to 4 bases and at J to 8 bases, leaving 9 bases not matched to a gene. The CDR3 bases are TGTGCCAGCAGCCCGTCTGGGACAGGGTACGAAAAACTGTTTTTT. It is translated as CASSPSGTGYEKLFF.

CDR3 in DNA: TGTGCCAGCAGCCTGGGGACAGGGCCAAATGAAAAACTGTTTTTT. Encoded protein: CASSLGTGPNEKLFF. The chain carries TRBV7-8 and TRBJ1-4, with TRBD1 matching over 9 bases. Losses at the gene ends were 5 bases for V and 5 bases for J; bases not matched to a gene: 6. The CDR3 sequence is 15 residues long. Germline CDR1 reads SGHVS; CDR2 reads FQNEAQ.

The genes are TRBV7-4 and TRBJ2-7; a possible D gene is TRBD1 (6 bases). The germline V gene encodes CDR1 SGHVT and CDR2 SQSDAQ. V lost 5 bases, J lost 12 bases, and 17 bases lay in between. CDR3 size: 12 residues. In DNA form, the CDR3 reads TGTGCCAGCAGCAACCGGGACACCCGTTCGTACTTC. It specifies CASSNRDTRSYF.

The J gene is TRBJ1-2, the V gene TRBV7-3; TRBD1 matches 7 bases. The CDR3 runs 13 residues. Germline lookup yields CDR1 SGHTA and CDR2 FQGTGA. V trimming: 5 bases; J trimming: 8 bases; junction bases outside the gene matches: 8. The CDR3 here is CASSGRTGGGYTF. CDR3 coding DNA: TGTGCCAGCAGCGGACGGACAGGAGGAGGCTACACCTTC.

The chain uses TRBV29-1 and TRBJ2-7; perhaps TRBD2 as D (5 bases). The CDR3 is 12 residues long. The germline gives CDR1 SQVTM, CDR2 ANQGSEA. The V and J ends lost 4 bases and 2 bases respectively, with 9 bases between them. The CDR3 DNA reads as TGCAGCGTTGGAGGGCAGACCTACGAGCAGTACTTC. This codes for CSVGGQTYEQYF.

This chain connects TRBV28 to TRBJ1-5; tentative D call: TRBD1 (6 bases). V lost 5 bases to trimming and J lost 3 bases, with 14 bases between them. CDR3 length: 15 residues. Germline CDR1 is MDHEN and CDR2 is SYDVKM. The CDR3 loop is CASSLRTAYNQPQHF. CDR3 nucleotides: TGTGCCAGCAGTCTACGGACAGCCTACAATCAGCCCCAGCATTTT.

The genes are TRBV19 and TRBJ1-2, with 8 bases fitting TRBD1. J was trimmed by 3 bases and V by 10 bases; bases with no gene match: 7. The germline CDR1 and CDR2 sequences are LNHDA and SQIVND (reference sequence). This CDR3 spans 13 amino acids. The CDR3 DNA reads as TGTGCCACCGCTAGGGACAGGTACTATGGCTACACCTTC. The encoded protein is CATARDRYYGYTF.

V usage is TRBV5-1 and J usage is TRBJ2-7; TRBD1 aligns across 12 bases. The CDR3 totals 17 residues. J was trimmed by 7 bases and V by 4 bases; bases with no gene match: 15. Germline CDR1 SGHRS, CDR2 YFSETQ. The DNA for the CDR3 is TGCGCCAGCAGCCGAAGCCTTACGGGACAGGGGGCTTGGGAGCAGTACTTC. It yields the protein CASSRSLTGQGAWEQYF.

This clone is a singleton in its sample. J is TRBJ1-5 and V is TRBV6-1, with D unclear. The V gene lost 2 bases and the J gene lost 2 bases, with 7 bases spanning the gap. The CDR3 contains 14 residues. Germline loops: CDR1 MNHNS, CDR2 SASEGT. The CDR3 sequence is CASSEYQGNQPQHF. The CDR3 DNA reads TGTGCCAGCAGTGAATACCAGGGCAATCAGCCCCAGCATTTT.

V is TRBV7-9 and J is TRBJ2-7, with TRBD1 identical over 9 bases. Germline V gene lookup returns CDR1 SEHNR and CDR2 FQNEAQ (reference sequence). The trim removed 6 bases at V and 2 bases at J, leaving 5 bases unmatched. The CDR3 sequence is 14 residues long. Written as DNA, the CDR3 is TGTGCCAGCAGGCCGACAGGGGGGCCCTACGAGCAGTACTTC. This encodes CASRPTGGPYEQYF.

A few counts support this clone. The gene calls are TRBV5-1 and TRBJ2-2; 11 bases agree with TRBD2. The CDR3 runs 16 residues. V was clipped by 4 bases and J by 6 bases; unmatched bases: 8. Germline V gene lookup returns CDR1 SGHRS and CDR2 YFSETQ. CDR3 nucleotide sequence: TGCGCCAGCAGCCGTACGACTAGCGGGGCCCCCGGGGAGCTGTTTTTT. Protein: CASSRTTSGAPGELFF.

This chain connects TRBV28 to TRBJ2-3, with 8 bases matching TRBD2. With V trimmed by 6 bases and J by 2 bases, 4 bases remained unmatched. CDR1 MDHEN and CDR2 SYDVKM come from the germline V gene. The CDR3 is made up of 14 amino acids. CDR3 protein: CASRPAGATDTQYF. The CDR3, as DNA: TGTGCCAGCAGACCAGCGGGAGCCACAGATACGCAGTATTTT.